These 19 T cell receptor beta chains share one sample of origin, sequenced in a study of shared clonotypes between healthy human individuals. Naive CD8 populations comprised CD45RO-negative cells positively selected for CCR7, excluding terminally differentiated effector memory CD45RA+ cells. Measured with immunoSEQ multiplex PCR; TCRdb has only the in-frame clones, and not every one. Of about 2.1 million clones listed, approximately 94% are singletons. Sequenced: naive CD8+ T cells from PBMCs. These receptors were taken from a man aged 18 to 29 in good health. Some clones in this sample may be carry-over from other donors' samples.

This clone was seen a handful of times. This rearrangement joins TRBV30 to TRBJ1-5; 7 nucleotides align to TRBD1. V was clipped by 3 bases and J by 4 bases; unmatched bases: 9. The germline V gene has CDR1 GTSNPN and CDR2 SVGIG (reference sequence). This CDR3 is built from 15 residues. The CDR3 region is CAWSPTGQLNQPQHF. CDR3 coding DNA: TGTGCCTGGAGCCCTACGGGACAGTTAAATCAGCCCCAGCATTTT.

The J gene is TRBJ1-5, the V gene TRBV4-1, with 7 bases identical to TRBD1. Germline V lookup: CDR1 MGHRA, CDR2 YSYEKL. The ends lost 5 bases at V and 4 bases at J; junction bases unmatched: 5. This CDR3 comprises 14 residues. The CDR3 spells CASSIGTANQPQHF. DNA for the CDR3: TGCGCCAGCAGCATCGGGACAGCTAATCAGCCCCAGCATTTT.

The chain carries TRBV9 and TRBJ2-1; no clear D gene. Germline CDR1 is SGDLS and CDR2 is YYNGEE. The ends were cut back, 0 bases at V and 0 bases at J, with 10 bases in the middle. The CDR3 has 16 residues. CDR3 residues: CASSVEFLSSYNEQFF. The CDR3 region has the DNA TGTGCCAGCAGCGTAGAGTTCCTGAGCTCCTACAATGAGCAGTTCTTC.

This clone was picked up one time. The chain couples TRBV27 to TRBJ2-5; D is uncertain. This CDR3 has 11 amino acids. CDR1 is MNHEY and CDR2 is SMNVEV in the germline V gene (reference sequence). V shed 7 bases and J shed 1 base, with 4 bases lying between them. CDR3: CASKPQETQYF. The CDR3, as DNA: TGTGCCAGCAAGCCCCAAGAGACCCAGTACTTC.

Comments on this clone: Other DNA sequences in this specimen translate into the identical CDR3. The chain recombines TRBV11-2 with TRBJ2-7, with D uncertain. CDR1 SGHAT and CDR2 FQNNGV come from the germline V gene. V gave up 1 base and J gave up 3 bases, with 7 bases separating them. This CDR3 comprises 13 residues. The CDR3 is CASSLALNYEQYF. In nucleotides, the CDR3 is TGTGCCAGCAGCTTAGCACTCAACTACGAGCAGTACTTC.

The chain uses TRBV27 and TRBJ2-2; D is perhaps TRBD1 (5 bases). From germline, CDR1 is MNHEY and CDR2 SMNVEV (reference sequence). Trimming pared 7 bases from V and 5 bases from J, leaving 20 bases between. This CDR3 region has 16 residues. CDR3 DNA sequence: TGTGCCAGCACCCTCCGTCAGGGAATTGGAACCGGGGAGCTGTTTTTT. Its protein product is CASTLRQGIGTGELFF.

This clone was seen once. Other DNA sequences in this sample translate to the same CDR3. The rearrangement joins TRBV11-2 to TRBJ1-1; a weak D match, TRBD1 (6 bases). Germline values: CDR1 SGHAT, CDR2 FQNNGV. The CDR3 contains 14 residues. Trimming removed 1 base from V and 2 bases from J, with 8 bases in between. CDR3 residues: CASSLAGGNTEAFF. Here the CDR3 DNA reads TGTGCCAGCAGCTTAGCCGGGGGCAACACTGAAGCTTTCTTT.

The V and J genes are TRBV13 and TRBJ2-1; TRBD2 agrees at 8 bases. CDR3 length: 15 residues. The trim removed 6 bases at V and 7 bases at J, leaving 11 bases unmatched. The germline CDR1 and CDR2 sequences are PRHDT and FYEKMQ (reference sequence). DNA for the CDR3: TGTGCCAGCAGGGAAACTAGCGGCGGTCAGAATGAGCAGTTCTTC. This sequence encodes CASRETSGGQNEQFF.

The chain joins TRBV4-3 to TRBJ2-2, with 7 positions matching TRBD1. The V segment lost 2 bases and the J segment 3 bases; nucleotides outside the gene matches: 6. The CDR3 contains 16 residues. In germline, CDR1 is LGHNA, CDR2 YSLEER. CDR3 loop: CASSQQGDPYTGELFF. The CDR3 DNA is TGCGCCAGCAGCCAACAGGGGGACCCCTACACCGGGGAGCTGTTTTTT.

To note about this clone: Other nucleotide sequences in the sample specify the same CDR3. This sequence joins TRBV5-1 and TRBJ1-1; 11 bases are a match to TRBD1. V dropped 4 bases and J dropped 5; count of bases not matched to a gene: 4. The CDR3 contains 14 residues. Looked up from germline, CDR1 is SGHRS and CDR2 is YFSETQ. The CDR3 region is CASSPGTGGTEAFF. In nucleotides, the CDR3 is TGCGCCAGCAGCCCGGGGACAGGGGGGACTGAAGCTTTCTTT.

The chain carries TRBV7-9 and TRBJ2-1; tentatively, D is TRBD2 (5 bases). In germline, CDR1 is SEHNR, CDR2 FQNEAQ (reference sequence). V dropped 5 bases and J dropped 0 bases, with 11 bases sitting between them. This CDR3 comprises 15 residues. For the CDR3, the DNA is TGTGCCAGCAGCGATGCCGGGATCTCCTACAATGAGCAGTTCTTC. It specifies CASSDAGISYNEQFF.

This chain links TRBV6-5 with TRBJ2-7; D is perhaps TRBD2 (6 bases). V dropped 6 bases and J dropped 7 bases, with 13 bases sitting between them. The CDR3 has 12 residues. CDR1 and CDR2 (germline): MNHEY, SVGAGI. The CDR3 DNA is TGTGCCAGCAGGGCCCTGGCGGGGGAGCAGTACTTC. Protein: CASRALAGEQYF.

The genes are TRBV27 and TRBJ2-2, with TRBD1 matching 9 bases. Germline CDR1 MNHEY, CDR2 SMNVEV (reference sequence). CDR3 length: 15 residues. V trimming: 5 bases; J trimming: 5 bases; junction bases outside the gene matches: 6. CDR3 residues: CASSIAGQGTGELFF. The CDR3 DNA is TGTGCCAGCAGTATAGCTGGACAGGGGACCGGGGAGCTGTTTTTT.

The chain recombines TRBV21-1 with TRBJ2-5; the DNA was not compared with TRBD1, the D call given in the table. TRBV21-1 is assigned pseudogene status. This CDR3 region has 15 residues. CDR3 bases: TGTGCCAGCAGCAAAGGGGCAGCATGGCAAGAGACCCAGTACTTC. Protein product: CASSKGAAWQETQYF.

This chain links TRBV27 with TRBJ2-2; either TRBD1 or TRBD2 may supply D (5 bases each). Germline loops: CDR1 MNHEY, CDR2 SMNVEV (reference sequence). The CDR3 length is 15 residues. V was trimmed by 4 bases and J by 10 bases, leaving 19 bases between them. The CDR3 region is CASSSWGKSGEELFF. The CDR3 nucleotides read TGTGCCAGCAGTTCGTGGGGGAAGTCAGGAGAGGAGCTGTTTTTT.

The chain employs TRBV4-1 and TRBJ2-7, with TRBD1 matching over 8 bases. Trimming took 4 bases from V and 5 from J; bases not matched to a gene: 10. Germline V gene data show CDR1 as MGHRA and CDR2 as YSYEKL. The CDR3 runs to 15 residues. The CDR3 protein is CASSPGQGIRNEQYF. CDR3 nucleotide sequence: TGCGCCAGCAGCCCAGGACAGGGAATTCGGAACGAGCAGTACTTC.

The chain recombines TRBV5-6 with TRBJ2-3; a possible D gene is TRBD1 (6 bases). V was shortened by 0 bases and J by 5 bases, with 16 bases between the two germline ends. The length of the CDR3 is 16 residues. CDR1 and CDR2 (germline): SGHDT, YYEEEE. CDR3 loop: CASSLASTGLVDTQYF. CDR3 DNA: TGTGCCAGCAGCTTGGCTTCCACAGGGTTGGTAGATACGCAGTATTTT.

This clone has a single count. This rearrangement joins TRBV7-8 to TRBJ2-5; tentative D call: TRBD2 (6 bases). V lost 0 bases to trimming and J lost 5 bases, with 13 bases between them. Germline V gene lookup returns CDR1 SGHVS and CDR2 FQNEAQ. The CDR3 is 15 amino acids. The CDR3 sequence is CASSLAGGSFETQYF. The CDR3 region has the DNA TGTGCCAGCAGCTTAGCGGGAGGATCATTTGAGACCCAGTACTTC. Together with reference TRBV7-8 and TRBJ2-5, the CDR3 gives the full variable domain: GAGVSQSPRYKVAKRGQDVALRCDPISGHVSLFWYQQALGQGPEFLTYFQNEAQLDKSGLPSDRFFAERPEGSVSTLKIQRTQQEDSAVYLCASSLAGGSFETQYFGPGTRLLVL.

V is TRBV11-2 and J is TRBJ1-2, with D uncertain. CDR3 length: 13 amino acids. CDR1 is SGHAT and CDR2 is FQNNGV in the germline V gene. V lost 4 bases, J lost 5 bases, and 11 bases lay in between. The CDR3 loop reads CASSYEADYGYTF. The CDR3 nucleotides are TGTGCCAGCAGCTACGAGGCGGATTATGGCTACACCTTC.